Described below is a single T cell receptor beta chain sequence and its context. No antigen is known for it. No much larger clone exists at a distance of one base, and base qualities are not known. This sample stems from a study of T cells in localized non-small cell lung cancer (TCRdb year 2020). Some background on the complete study: Comparing tumors with uninvolved tumor-adjacent lungs, the study looked at the T cell repertoires of 200 to 250 patients with early-stage NSCLC. Of the NSCLC patients, approximately 130 were male and approximately 97 were female, and the mean age was about 69 years. The cohort was made up of approximately 250 treatment-naive NSCLC patients whose localized lung tumors had been resected.

Broader findings and caveats from the paper: A median of roughly 60 of the top 100 tumor clones were detected in paired uninvolved adjacent lung, and 25 to 35 of these tumor clones were also found among the top 100 clones of the paired uninvolved adjacent lung. Longer overall survival was associated with higher blood T cell density, whereas shorter survival was associated with higher adjacent-lung clonality. Because of the exploratory design, TCR variables were selected using unadjusted p-values without false-discovery rate correction. Multi-region tumor sequencing was not performed, so intratumor heterogeneity could not be excluded. The highest T cell clonality was observed in uninvolved tumor-adjacent lung, where clonality exceeded that of tumor, suggesting that antigenic responses were more focused in uninvolved tumor-adjacent lung.

At diagnosis, peripheral blood, uninvolved tumor-adjacent lung and tumor were collected and were preserved as a mix of fresh-frozen and FFPE material. For TCR repertoire profiling, the blood samples were analyzed as peripheral blood mononuclear cells. The germline V gene sets CDR1 to SGHTA and CDR2 to FQGNSA. The CDR3, from cysteine to phenylalanine, totals 15 residues. Kept here is only the CDR3 DNA, which spans 45 bases and is read in frame from base 1. At the junction V is shortened by 4 bases and J by 6 bases; bases outside the gene matches: 6. TCR beta CDR3 regions were sequenced from DNA using the immunoSEQ Assay. The original pipeline was this. To compute T cell density, TCR beta template counts were normalized to usable DNA, which was estimated by amplifying housekeeping genes. Richness was estimated using the preseqR package, with extrapolation to 400,000 templates for PBMC samples and to 120,000 templates for tissue samples. Clonality was taken to be one minus Pielou's evenness. Tissue-enriched TCRs were identified by differential abundance testing using productive amino-acid clonotypes, minimum total count 5 and alpha 0.1. The Jaccard Index and the Morisita Overlap Index were used to measure repertoire overlap between compartments. GLIPH clustered TCR beta CDR3s with public tetramer-defined viral CDR3s; viral motifs required at least three viral sequences plus V-gene enrichment. The source is immuneACCESS, and TCRdb retained only in-frame sequences with V and J called. Part of the clones is not carried over; for the studies checked, unresolved V genes explain less than half of this, and the remainder is unexplained. The V and J calls and clone size were taken over from that table, and D and trimming were inferred from the DNA. The sample table lists 25,000 to 35,000 clones, approximately 94% of them with a count of one. Of the sample, over 0.6% is held by the ten largest clones.

This receptor was obtained from a woman between 35 and 75 years old with stage I lung adenocarcinoma. The sample in question was peripheral blood, obtained before any cancer treatment. Here the chain combines TRBV7-2 and TRBJ2-7; 13 junctional bases match TRBD2. The base sequence is TGTGCCAGCAGCTCCAGGACTAGCGGGAGAAGCGAGCAGTACTTC. This yields the protein CASSSRTSGRSEQYF.